What follows are 26 T cell receptor beta chains derived from one specimen sequenced in a study of Graves' ophthalmopathy and Graves' hyperthyroidism. RNA transcripts yielded amplified TCR beta CDR3 regions. The authors performed first-round RT-PCR with HTBI primers and then a second-round multiplex PCR. TCRdb recomputed calls from the multiplex PCR reads with MiXCR, one row per CDR3 protein. The sample has hundreds of thousands of distinct CDR3 sequences, around 21% seen once. The sample comprised peripheral blood. The receptors derive from a young woman with stable Graves' hyperthyroidism.

This clonotype was observed at least ten times. The chain combines TRBV2 with TRBJ1-5, with 7 bases that match TRBD1. With V trimmed by 5 bases and J by 3 bases, 4 bases remained unmatched. Germline loops: CDR1 SNHLY, CDR2 FYNNEI. This CDR3 is built from 14 residues. The CDR3 reads CASSYDRDNQPQHF. The CDR3 DNA follows: TGTGCCAGCAGTTATGACAGGGACAATCAGCCCCAGCATTTT.

This clonotype was counted at least ten times. The rearrangement links TRBV7-9 to TRBJ2-5; D not resolved. V gave up 1 base and J gave up 0 bases, with 6 bases separating them. Germline CDR1 SEHNR, CDR2 FQNEAQ (reference sequence). This CDR3 comprises 14 residues. The CDR3 here is CASSLVSYQETQYF. CDR3 coding DNA: TGTGCCAGCAGCTTAGTCAGTTACCAAGAGACCCAGTACTTC. The full variable domain, completed using reference TRBV7-9 and TRBJ2-5, is DTGVSQNPRHKITKRGQNVTFRCDPISEHNRLYWYRQTLGQGPEFLTYFQNEAQLEKSRLLSDRFSAERPKGSFSTLEIQRTEQGDSAMYLCASSLVSYQETQYFGPGTRLLVL.

The sample holds many counts of this clonotype. The chain is built from TRBV12-3 or TRBV12-4 and TRBJ2-7, with TRBD2 matching 9 bases. The V segment lost 2 bases and the J segment 2 bases; nucleotides outside the gene matches: 4. The CDR3 covers 15 residues. CDR3 amino acids: CASSLRAGGAYEQYF. The DNA for the CDR3 is TGTGCCAGCAGTTTACGGGCGGGAGGGGCCTACGAGCAGTACTTC.

This clonotype appeared a few times. This chain uses TRBV4-1 with TRBJ2-7; D possibly corresponds to TRBD2 (5 bases). Trimming took off 1 base at V and 4 bases at J, with 11 bases between the two ends. The CDR3 length is 14 residues. Germline V gives CDR1 MGHRA, CDR2 YSYEKL. CDR3 region: CASSQAGPGYEQYF. DNA of the CDR3: TGCGCCAGCAGCCAAGCCGGGCCGGGATACGAGCAGTACTTC.

This clonotype has a count of ten or more. The rearrangement uses TRBV7-9 and TRBJ2-5; unclear D gene. Germline CDR1 SEHNR, CDR2 FQNEAQ (reference sequence). CDR3 length: 14 amino acids. V gave up 6 bases and J gave up 5 bases, with 16 bases separating them. Here the CDR3 reads CASSIKAPEETQYF. The CDR3 bases are TGTGCCAGCAGTATAAAGGCCCCGGAGGAGACCCAGTACTTC.

This clonotype was recorded many times. This chain links TRBV6-1 with TRBJ1-2; D gene uncertain. From germline, CDR1 is MNHNS and CDR2 SASEGT. This CDR3 has 14 residues. V shed 7 bases and J shed 0 bases, with 12 bases lying between them. As DNA, the CDR3 is TGTGCCAGCAAGATGGACTTAGCTAACTATGGCTACACCTTC. It is translated as CASKMDLANYGYTF.

This clonotype was recorded many times. The gene calls are TRBV19 and TRBJ1-6; a possible D gene is TRBD1 (5 bases). Trimming stripped 10 bases from V and 5 bases from J, with 18 bases between. CDR1 is LNHDA, CDR2 SQIVND, per germline (reference sequence). This CDR3 region has 15 residues. The CDR3 nucleotides read TGTGCCATCGACGGATGGGGGGATAATAATTCACCCCTCCACTTT. It is translated as CAIDGWGDNNSPLHF.

J is TRBJ1-2 and V is TRBV6-5, with D possibly being TRBD1 (6 bases). CDR1 is MNHEY, CDR2 SVGAGI, per germline. The CDR3 runs 11 residues. Trimming shortened V by 0 bases and J by 10 bases, and 6 bases separated the two germline ends. CDR3 protein: CASSYSGHYTF. CDR3 in DNA: TGTGCCAGCAGTTACTCGGGACACTACACCTTC.

This clonotype was recorded a few times. The rearrangement joins TRBV24-1 to TRBJ2-2, with a weak D call TRBD1 (6 bases). There are 15 residues in the CDR3. Germline V gene lookup returns CDR1 KGHDR and CDR2 SFDVKD. V lost 7 bases and J 2 bases, leaving 13 bases between the germline ends. Here the CDR3 DNA reads TGTGCCACCAGATCGACGGACAGAAACACCGGGGAGCTGTTTTTT. Translation gives CATRSTDRNTGELFF.

The rearrangement uses TRBV12-3 or TRBV12-4 and TRBJ1-2; D is unresolved. CDR3 length equals 15 residues. V was cut by 5 bases and J by 0 bases, with 13 bases left in between. The CDR3 spells CASSLDQTANYGYTF. CDR3 nucleotide sequence: TGTGCCAGCAGTCTAGACCAGACGGCTAACTATGGCTACACCTTC.

A few counts support this clonotype. The V and J genes are TRBV11-1 and TRBJ2-7, with 7 bases matching TRBD1. In germline, CDR1 is SGHAT, CDR2 FQDESV (reference sequence). Trimming removed 2 bases from V and 4 bases from J; junction bases left unmatched: 11. The CDR3 runs 16 residues. The CDR3 region is CASSLIETGLLYEQYF. The CDR3 region has the DNA TGTGCCAGCAGCTTAATCGAGACAGGGTTATTATACGAGCAGTACTTC.

The V and J genes are TRBV15 and TRBJ2-5; 7 bases align to TRBD1. This CDR3 comprises 15 residues. The germline gives CDR1 LNHNV, CDR2 YYDKDF (reference sequence). V lost 0 bases to trimming and J lost 9 bases; unmatched junction nucleotides: 10. The CDR3 nucleotides are TGTGCCACCAGCAGAGACCGAGGGGGCGCGGAGTCCCAGTACTTC. Its protein product is CATSRDRGGAESQYF.

Many counts were recorded for this clonotype. V is TRBV6-5 and J is TRBJ2-7; a weak D match, TRBD1 (6 bases). Germline V gives CDR1 MNHEY, CDR2 SVGAGI. The CDR3 runs to 16 residues. Deletions cut 2 bases from V and 5 bases from J, with 19 bases between. The CDR3 reads CASSYPLKQGSHEQYF. The CDR3 nucleotides are TGTGCCAGCAGTTACCCCCTTAAGCAGGGGTCCCACGAGCAGTACTTC.

This chain links TRBV2 with TRBJ2-5; tentatively, D is TRBD1 or TRBD2 (6 bases each). V dropped 5 bases and J dropped 5 bases, with 9 bases sitting between them. The CDR3 is 12 residues long. The germline gives CDR1 SNHLY, CDR2 FYNNEI. The CDR3 nucleotides read TGTGCCAGCAGTACGGGGGCGGAGACCCAGTACTTC. Translated: CASSTGAETQYF. The whole variable domain, remainder taken from reference TRBV2 and TRBJ2-5, is EPEVTQTPSHQVTQMGQEVILRCVPISNHLYFYWYRQILGQKVEFLVSFYNNEISEKSEIFDDQFSVERPDGSNFTLKIRSTKLEDSAMYFCASSTGAETQYFGPGTRLLVL.

The chain joins TRBV6-1 to TRBJ2-7, with 7 positions matching TRBD2. With V trimmed by 8 bases and J by 5 bases, 15 bases remained unmatched. Looked up from germline, CDR1 is MNHNS and CDR2 is SASEGT. This CDR3 has 15 residues. CDR3 sequence (DNA): TGTGCCAGCTCTCGGGGGAAACGGCGGGAGAACGAGCAGTACTTC. It translates to CASSRGKRRENEQYF.

This clonotype was picked up many times. The CDR3 DNA sequence: TGTGCCAGTAGTTCCGACAGGTGGAACACTGAAGCTTTCTTT. Translated: CASSSDRWNTEAFF. V usage is TRBV19 and J usage is TRBJ1-1; D possibly corresponds to TRBD1 (6 bases). This CDR3 is 14 amino acids long. Germline V lookup: CDR1 LNHDA, CDR2 SQIVND (reference sequence). The V end was cut by 5 bases, the J end by 1 base, with 11 bases between.

In regard to this clonotype: A read error may produce the germline difference seen at one junction end. The chain links TRBV6-1 to TRBJ2-7; D might be TRBD2 (5 bases). The CDR3 loop spans 15 amino acids. Germline V gene data show CDR1 as MNHNS and CDR2 as SASEGT. CDR3 bases: TGTGCCAGCAGAGAGGGAATCATCGAGCCCTACGATCAGTACTTC. This encodes CASREGIIEPYDQYF.

The V gene is TRBV12-3 or TRBV12-4, the J gene TRBJ2-5, with 7 bases that match TRBD1. The ends lost 6 bases at V and 1 base at J; junction bases unmatched: 8. This CDR3 is 15 amino acids long. This CDR3 reads CASSRQGGRQETQYF. CDR3 nucleotide sequence: TGTGCCAGCAGCCGACAGGGTGGTCGCCAAGAGACCCAGTACTTC.

J is TRBJ2-2 and V is TRBV5-6; TRBD2 matches at 10 bases. Trimming at V came to 2 bases and at J to 2 bases, leaving 3 bases not matched to a gene. CDR3 length: 16 residues. Germline V CDR1 and CDR2: SGHDT, YYEEEE. The CDR3 coding sequence is TGTGCCAGCAGCTTAAGCGGGAGGGCTAACACCGGGGAGCTGTTTTTT. Protein sequence: CASSLSGRANTGELFF.

This CDR3 is CASSYRASRVYEQYF. In DNA form, the CDR3 reads TGTGCCAGCAGTTACCGGGCTAGCCGAGTCTACGAGCAGTACTTC. This chain connects TRBV6-5 to TRBJ2-7; D is possibly TRBD2 (5 bases). Germline V gene data show CDR1 as MNHEY and CDR2 as SVGAGI. The V end was cut by 2 bases, the J end by 3 bases, with 14 bases between. This CDR3 has 15 amino acids.

This clonotype was seen at least ten times. This sequence joins TRBV9 and TRBJ1-6; D is uncertain. Germline V gene data show CDR1 as SGDLS and CDR2 as YYNGEE. The V and J ends lost 1 base and 5 bases respectively, with 7 bases between them. This CDR3 comprises 14 residues. The DNA for the CDR3 is TGTGCCAGCAGCGTAAATTGGGATAATTCACCCCTCCACTTT. It specifies CASSVNWDNSPLHF.

This clonotype was detected ten times or more. The rearrangement joins TRBV6-5 to TRBJ1-1, with D perhaps TRBD1 (5 bases). Trimming took off 0 bases at V and 11 bases at J, with 16 bases between the two ends. The CDR3 is made up of 14 amino acids. Germline lookup yields CDR1 MNHEY and CDR2 SVGAGI. The CDR3: CASSYSVRVVYAFF. The CDR3 bases are TGTGCCAGCAGTTACTCGGTCAGGGTGGTTTATGCTTTCTTT.

This clonotype has at least ten counts. The chain employs TRBV6-5 and TRBJ1-6; 7 bases match TRBD1. Germline V gives CDR1 MNHEY, CDR2 SVGAGI. CDR3 length equals 14 residues. V lost 6 bases to trimming and J lost 11 bases; unmatched junction nucleotides: 10. CDR3 DNA: TGTGCCAGCAGACCTTACGGGGACAGCACACCCCTCCACTTT. The encoded protein is CASRPYGDSTPLHF.

This clonotype was seen at least ten times. The J gene is TRBJ2-7, the V gene TRBV29-1, with 15 bases aligning to TRBD2. The CDR3 extends over 14 amino acids. Per germline, CDR1 SQVTM and CDR2 ANQGSEA. J was trimmed by 7 bases and V by 6 bases; bases with no gene match: 7. CDR3 sequence reads: CSVGLAGGGREQYF. DNA for the CDR3: TGCAGCGTCGGACTAGCGGGAGGGGGTCGGGAGCAGTACTTC.

The gene calls are TRBV15 and TRBJ1-3; no reliable D call. The CDR3 runs to 12 residues. Looked up from germline, CDR1 is LNHNV and CDR2 is YYDKDF (reference sequence). The V end was cut by 1 base, the J end by 8 bases, with 6 bases between. The CDR3 DNA follows: TGTGCCACCAGCAGAGGGTCGGACACCATATATTTT. This translates into CATSRGSDTIYF. Looking up the rest from reference TRBV15 and TRBJ1-3 gives the full variable domain: DAMVIQNPRYQVTQFGKPVTLSCSQTLNHNVMYWYQQKSSQAPKLLFHYYDKDFNNEADTPDNFQSRRPNTSFCFLDIRSPGLGDTAMYLCATSRGSDTIYFGEGSWLTVV.

This clonotype was counted at least ten times. The chain has TRBV20-1 and TRBJ2-2; D is uncertain. In germline, CDR1 is DFQATT, CDR2 SNEGSKA (reference sequence). The CDR3 loop spans 13 amino acids. The CDR3 coding sequence is TGCAGCCCCCCCATCGCGAACACCGGGGAGCTGTTTTTT. This encodes CSPPIANTGELFF.